This T cell receptor (beta chain) was observed in a study of T cell repertoires in aging, cancer and after chemotherapy (dated by TCRdb to between 2018 and 2021). The study in broad terms: The donors fell into six age groups ranging from 30 or younger to 70 or older, and each group had at least three individuals. Control TCR repertoires from healthy donors were recorded across several months to years, and re-sampling revealed clear clonal overlap. In total, the full dataset held millions of TCR reads. The study profiled peripheral blood TCR beta repertoires from healthy donors and cancer patients to examine immunoaging and T cell reconstitution after chemotherapy. Alongside approximately 97 healthy donors serving as a reference group, the cohort included 200 to 250 cancer patients, of whom more than 85 had hematological cancers and fewer than 130 had solid cancers. Overall results and qualifications from the work: Declining TCR diversity with age in healthy donors was mainly explained by loss of richness; in cancer patients, loss of evenness also contributed. In both cancer cohorts, the median generation probability rose over the chemotherapy interval, which suggests that the repertoire was reconstituted through rebound thymic output. Compared with age-matched healthy donors, untreated patients with either hematological or solid cancers had significantly lower TCR diversity in the blood along with higher clonality. The authors noted that the repertoire data do not allow conclusions about immunological memory after chemotherapy.

From the germline V gene, CDR1 is SNHLY and CDR2 is FYNNEI. Measured from the cysteine to the phenylalanine, the CDR3 is 15 residues long. The read is trimmed to its CDR3 DNA, 45 bases read in frame from base 1. Here V drops 5 bases and J drops 0 bases, and the junction holds 4 bases not matched to any gene. This clonotype was found a few times. Its antigen remains unidentified. No clone much larger than this one lies a single base away; base qualities are absent. Rearranged TRB sequences spanning V, D and J segments were amplified by multiplex touch-down PCR using a mixed TRB-A/B primer pool. Illumina adapters and sample indices were added to the amplicons in two consecutive PCR reactions performed with Phusion HS II polymerase. Amplicons were gel-purified with the NucleoSpin Gel and PCR Clean-up kit, then checked with Qubit and an Agilent 2100 Bioanalyzer. Sequencing of the libraries was done on an Illumina MiSeq with paired-end, single-indexed 600-cycle runs. Per the original workflow: MiXCR versions 2.12 and 3.0.5 were used to process TRB sequences. Each unique CDR3 nucleotide sequence counted as one clone, and only productive sequences with at least two reads were retained. The repertoire metrics were Shannon diversity, evenness, clonality (calculated as one minus evenness), and diversity profiles parameterized by alpha from 0 to 5. The IGoR algorithm was used to compute generation probabilities of clones in paired pre- and post-chemotherapy samples. The public reads were reanalyzed by TCRdb: fastp trimming at Q25, MiXCR alignment, in-frame beta chains only. Rows merge per CDR3 protein into single entries with the most common DNA and genes. TCRdb assigned the V and J calls; the authors' analysis was not used. Across this sample there are some 6,000 distinct CDR3 sequences, with around 21% seen only once. Of the sample, 8% to 10% falls within the top ten clones.

Instead of sorted cells or RNA, genomic DNA extracted from peripheral blood served as the source for amplifying TCR beta rearrangements. The sample consisted of blood. The chain is encoded by TRBV2 joined to TRBJ1-1, with 9 bases matching TRBD1. The TCR was taken from a human donor in good health. CDR3 loop: CASSLNRGLNTEAFF. The base sequence is TGTGCCAGCAGTCTTAACAGGGGGCTGAACACTGAAGCTTTCTTT.